Listed below are T cell receptor beta chains from one sample, sequenced in a study of OX40 agonist ivuxolimab in advanced cancers. Data came from immunoSEQ multiplex PCR; TCRdb stores just in-frame clones and leaves some out. The data show roughly 60,000 clones, roughly 80% seen once. The sample consisted of CD4+ or CD8+ T cells sorted from blood, taken in a trial of the OX40 agonist ivuxolimab. These receptors all come from an adult with an advanced solid tumor such as melanoma, head and neck, liver or kidney cancer. CDR3s include the opening cysteine and the closing phenylalanine or tryptophan. The D gene is left open where the match is weak. For some rows the clone size is stated as once, few or many, or as a class when expanded; others skip it.

D,V,size,J,DNA,CDR3
.,TRBV5-5,.,TRBJ1-5,TGTGCCAGCAGCTTGTGGGACCAGCCCCAGCATTTT,CASSLWDQPQHF
.,TRBV15,large,TRBJ2-2,TGTGCCACCAGCGGCGAAGGGTTCGCCGGCGGGGAGCTGTTTTTT,CATSGEGFAGGELFF
TRBD2,TRBV18,.,TRBJ2-1,TGTGCCAGCTCACCCTTAGCGGGAGGGCCGAAGGATGAGCAGTTCTTC,CASSPLAGGPKDEQFF
TRBD2,TRBV9,.,TRBJ2-3,TGTGCCAGCAGCGTCCTAGCGGGCTCAGATACGCAGTATTTT,CASSVLAGSDTQYF
TRBD1,TRBV7-9,.,TRBJ1-1,TGTGCCAGCAGCCGGGACAGGGCTTTAACTGAAGCTTTCTTT,CASSRDRALTEAFF
TRBD1,TRBV27,.,TRBJ1-6,TGTGCCAGCAAAGACAGGGAGTTTAGTAATTCACCCCTCCACTTT,CASKDREFSNSPLHF
.,TRBV2,.,TRBJ2-5,TGTGCCAGCAGTGACCCCGGTAGGGAGACCCAGTACTTC,CASSDPGRETQYF
.,TRBV4-3,.,TRBJ1-4,TGCGCCAGCAGCCAAGATAGATCTGCCAGGGAAGAAAAACTGTTTTTT,CASSQDRSAREEKLFF
.,TRBV5-1,.,TRBJ2-1,TGCGCCAGCAGCGGGAATGAGCAGTTCTTC,CASSGNEQFF
.,TRBV19,.,TRBJ1-2,TGTGCCAGTACTCCGGCGGCAATCGGAGGCTACACCTTC,CASTPAAIGGYTF
.,TRBV29-1,.,TRBJ2-3,TGCAGCGTTGGAGGAAAGGCCTCAGATACGCAGTATTTT,CSVGGKASDTQYF
TRBD1,TRBV25-1,.,TRBJ2-1,TGTGCCAGCAGTGACCTGGACAGGGGGCGCACTAGTAATGAGCAGTTCTTC,CASSDLDRGRTSNEQFF
.,TRBV23-1,.,TRBJ2-1,TGCGCCAGCAGTCGAATAACTAAGTTCGGTGAGCAGTTCTTC,CASSRITKFGEQFF
TRBD2,TRBV7-9,.,TRBJ2-3,TGTGCCAGCAGCTCGGGACTAGCGGGAGTCGCAGATACGCAGTATTTT,CASSSGLAGVADTQYF
.,TRBV4-2,.,TRBJ1-3,TGTGCCAGCAGCCAAGAACAGGGCTCTGGAAACACCATATATTTT,CASSQEQGSGNTIYF
TRBD1,TRBV7-2,.,TRBJ1-1,TGTGCCAGCAGCTTAGTAGGGGCAGGGGGCCGTATAAACACTGAAGCTTTCTTT,CASSLVGAGGRINTEAFF
.,TRBV19,.,TRBJ1-2,TGTGCCAGTAGTCCTTCTCGAGGGGGAAACTATGGCTACACCTTC,CASSPSRGGNYGYTF
.,TRBV9,.,TRBJ2-2,TGTGCCAGCAACAAGGGATGGGGACTCACCGGGGAGCTGTTTTTT,CASNKGWGLTGELFF
.,TRBV5-8,.,TRBJ2-7,TGTGCCAGCAGCTTACCCTCCTACGAGCAGTACTTC,CASSLPSYEQYF
.,TRBV30,once,TRBJ2-2,TGTGCCTGGAGTGGGGAAACGGACTGGACGAACACCGGGGAGCTGTTTTTT,CAWSGETDWTNTGELFF
TRBD1,TRBV5-1,once,TRBJ1-4,TGCGCCAGCAGCATCGGACAGGGGAATTTACTCGAAAAACTGTTTTTT,CASSIGQGNLLEKLFF
.,TRBV6-1,.,TRBJ2-3,TGTGCCGGTCATAGCGGTACCGCAGGAGATACGCAGTATTTT,CAGHSGTAGDTQYF
.,TRBV6-8,.,TRBJ1-2,TGTGCCAGCAGTTATGTCTCCCCTTTAAGTGCTATCTATGGCTACACCTTC,CASSYVSPLSAIYGYTF
.,TRBV5-6,.,TRBJ2-1,TGTGCCAGCAGTTCTTATCACAGGGAGCGCAATGAGCAGTTCTTC,CASSSYHRERNEQFF
.,TRBV18,.,TRBJ1-2,TGTGCCAGCTCACCGCCGGGATCAGCTAACTATGGCTACACCTTC,CASSPPGSANYGYTF
TRBD2,TRBV6-6,.,TRBJ2-7,TGTGCCAGCGGGAGAGCGGGATCTTCCGAGCAGTACTTC,CASGRAGSSEQYF
TRBD1,TRBV6-6,.,TRBJ1-4,TGTGCCAGCAGTCGACAGGGTCGGGAAGAAAAACTGTTTTTT,CASSRQGREEKLFF
TRBD1,TRBV18,.,TRBJ1-2,TGTGCCAGCTCACCTGACAGGGAACTTAACTATGGCTACACCTTC,CASSPDRELNYGYTF
.,TRBV19,.,TRBJ1-1,TGTGCCAGTAGTATTCTGGAGGACACTGAAGCTTTCTTT,CASSILEDTEAFF
.,TRBV4-2,.,TRBJ2-2,TGTGCCAGCAGCCAACGCTACAGGGAAACCGGGGAGCTGTTTTTT,CASSQRYRETGELFF
.,TRBV7-2,.,TRBJ2-3,TGTGCCAGCAGCTTAGCAGGAGATACTAGCACAGATACGCAGTATTTT,CASSLAGDTSTDTQYF
TRBD2,TRBV7-2,.,TRBJ2-1,TGTGCCAGCAGCCCTACCACTAGCGTCTCCTACAATGAGCAGTTCTTC,CASSPTTSVSYNEQFF
.,TRBV11-3,once,TRBJ2-3,TGTGCCAGCAGCTTAGGTGCGGGTCCGTTCACAGATACGCAGTATTTT,CASSLGAGPFTDTQYF
.,TRBV6-1,.,TRBJ1-3,TGTGCCAGCAGTGTGGGATTCTCTGGAAACACCATATATTTT,CASSVGFSGNTIYF
.,TRBV10-3,.,TRBJ2-7,TGTGCCACACGAGGGGGGGATACCAGCTACGAGCAGTACTTC,CATRGGDTSYEQYF
.,TRBV5-7,.,TRBJ2-1,TGTGCCAGCACCTGGGGACCAGACAATGAGCAGTTCTTC,CASTWGPDNEQFF
.,TRBV19,.,TRBJ1-4,TGTGCCAGTAGTACCCCGCGGAGCAATAATGAAAAACTGTTTTTT,CASSTPRSNNEKLFF
.,TRBV30,once,TRBJ1-5,TGTGCCTGGAGTCGGGGAGGAGGTAGCAATCAGCCCCAGCATTTT,CAWSRGGGSNQPQHF
TRBD1,TRBV2,few,TRBJ2-1,TGTGCCAGCAGGGACAGGGGCGATGAGCAGTTCTTC,CASRDRGDEQFF
.,TRBV5-1,.,TRBJ2-7,TGCGCCAGCAGCTTGGCCCCAGGGGCCTACGAGCAGTACTTC,CASSLAPGAYEQYF
TRBD1,TRBV5-1,.,TRBJ2-3,TGCGCCAGCAGCTTGCCATCAGGGGGAGATACGCAGTATTTT,CASSLPSGGDTQYF
.,TRBV5-1,once,TRBJ2-2,TGCGCCAGCAGCTTCTCCGGGACACCTGCGAACACCGGGGAGCTGTTTTTT,CASSFSGTPANTGELFF
TRBD1,TRBV6-5,.,TRBJ2-2,TGTGCCAGCAGTTACTCACGACAGGGGACCGGGGAGCTGTTTTTT,CASSYSRQGTGELFF
.,TRBV5-4,.,TRBJ2-7,TGTGCCAGCAGCTTGGCGGGAGCCCCCTACGAGCAGTACTTC,CASSLAGAPYEQYF
.,TRBV4-1,.,TRBJ1-4,TGCGCCAGCAGCCAAGATACAGAGGCAACTAATGAAAAACTGTTTTTT,CASSQDTEATNEKLFF
.,TRBV4-3,.,TRBJ2-7,TGCGCCAGCAGCCCTACGTCCACAAGATCCCACGAGCAGTACTTC,CASSPTSTRSHEQYF
TRBD2,TRBV9,.,TRBJ2-7,TGTGCCAGCAGCGTAGCCGCGTCAGGGCGGGGGGACGAGCAGTACTTC,CASSVAASGRGDEQYF
TRBD1,TRBV7-2,.,TRBJ1-5,TGTGCCAGCAGCCCCGGCCGGACAGGGTATCAGCCCCAGCATTTT,CASSPGRTGYQPQHF
.,TRBV7-9,.,TRBJ2-1,TGTGCCAGCAGCACCCTCAGGGCAAGTGAGCAGTTCTTC,CASSTLRASEQFF
TRBD1,TRBV5-6,.,TRBJ1-2,TGTGCCAGCAGACCGGACAGGGCCTCCCCGCGCTACACCTTC,CASRPDRASPRYTF
.,TRBV29-1,.,TRBJ2-7,TGCAGCGTTGGCTTGAGCTCCTACGAGCAGTACTTC,CSVGLSSYEQYF
TRBD2,TRBV5-4,.,TRBJ2-3,TGTGCCAGCAGCCGGGGCGGGAGTCAAACAGATACGCAGTATTTT,CASSRGGSQTDTQYF
TRBD2,TRBV28,.,TRBJ2-2,TGTGCCAGCTCGACTAGCGGGAGGTCCGGGGAGCTGTTTTTT,CASSTSGRSGELFF